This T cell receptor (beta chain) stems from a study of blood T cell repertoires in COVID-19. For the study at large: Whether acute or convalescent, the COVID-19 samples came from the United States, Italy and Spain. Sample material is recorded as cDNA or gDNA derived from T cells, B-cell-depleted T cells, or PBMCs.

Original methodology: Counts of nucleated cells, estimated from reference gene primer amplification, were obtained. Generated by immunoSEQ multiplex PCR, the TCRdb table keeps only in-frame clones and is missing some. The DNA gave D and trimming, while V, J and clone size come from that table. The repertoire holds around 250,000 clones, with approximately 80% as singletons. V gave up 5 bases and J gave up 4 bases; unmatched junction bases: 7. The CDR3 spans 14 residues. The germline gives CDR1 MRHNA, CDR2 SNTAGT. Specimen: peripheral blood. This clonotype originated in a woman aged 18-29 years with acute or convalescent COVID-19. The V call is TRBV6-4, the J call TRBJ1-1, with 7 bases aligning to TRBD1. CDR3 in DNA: TGTGCCAGCAGTCTACAGGGGTGGGGCACTGAAGCTTTCTTT. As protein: CASSLQGWGTEAFF.